The rows below give T cell receptor beta chains drawn from one sample of a study of radiotherapy plus CTLA-4 blockade in lung cancer. Sequencing was performed with immunoSEQ multiplex PCR; in TCRdb, only in-frame clones are kept and a portion is missing. Counted here are 90,000 to 100,000 clones, almost 90% occurring once; the ten biggest clones make up 4% to 6%. The sample in question was peripheral blood, obtained from a patient treated with radiotherapy plus ipilimumab. The receptor set was obtained from a human donor with non-small cell lung cancer that progressed on radiotherapy plus ipilimumab. Both conserved end residues are part of each CDR3. A D gene is named only where the DNA matches it firmly. Part of the rows lack a size; the others show once, few, many or a class for expanded clones.

abundance: .; j_gene: TRBJ2-5; v_gene: TRBV11-3; d_gene: .; CDR3nt: TGTGCCAGCAGCTTAGATCGATCCAGTCGAGAGACCCAGTACTTC; CDR3aa: CASSLDRSSRETQYF
abundance: .; j_gene: TRBJ1-2; v_gene: TRBV7-8; d_gene: .; CDR3nt: TGTGCCAGCAGCTTGGCCTCGGTAGGTCATGGCTATGGCTACACCTTC; CDR3aa: CASSLASVGHGYGYTF
abundance: .; j_gene: TRBJ2-1; v_gene: TRBV18; d_gene: TRBD2; CDR3nt: TGTGCCAGCTCACCACCCGGGAGGGCCGGTGAGCAGTTCTTC; CDR3aa: CASSPPGRAGEQFF
abundance: .; j_gene: TRBJ2-7; v_gene: TRBV5-1; d_gene: .; CDR3nt: TGCGCCAGCAGCCCCTTTGGGGAGAGCTCCTACGAGCAGTACTTC; CDR3aa: CASSPFGESSYEQYF
abundance: .; j_gene: TRBJ2-1; v_gene: TRBV10-1; d_gene: TRBD2; CDR3nt: TGCGCCAGCAGTGAGTCCCCAGCGGGAGGGTGGCAGTTCTTC; CDR3aa: CASSESPAGGWQFF
abundance: .; j_gene: TRBJ2-7; v_gene: TRBV6-1; d_gene: TRBD1; CDR3nt: TGTGCCAGCAGTGAACAAGGGGGCCTGCCGTACGAGCAGTACTTC; CDR3aa: CASSEQGGLPYEQYF
abundance: .; j_gene: TRBJ2-1; v_gene: TRBV9; d_gene: TRBD2; CDR3nt: TGTGCCAGCAGCGTAGGTGGGACTAGCGGCTCCATTGAGCAGTTCTTC; CDR3aa: CASSVGGTSGSIEQFF
abundance: .; j_gene: TRBJ1-1; v_gene: TRBV18; d_gene: .; CDR3nt: TGTGCCAGCTCACCTCTATCGGAGAACACTGAAGCTTTCTTT; CDR3aa: CASSPLSENTEAFF
abundance: .; j_gene: TRBJ2-3; v_gene: TRBV5-1; d_gene: TRBD2; CDR3nt: TGCGCCAGCCCAGGCGGGAGTACAGATACGCAGTATTTT; CDR3aa: CASPGGSTDTQYF
abundance: once; j_gene: TRBJ2-7; v_gene: TRBV10-2; d_gene: .; CDR3nt: TGCGCCAGCAGTGAGAACAGTTTCTACGAGCAGTACTTC; CDR3aa: CASSENSFYEQYF
abundance: .; j_gene: TRBJ1-3; v_gene: TRBV30; d_gene: .; CDR3nt: TGTGCCTGGGGGCACAGGAACTCTGGAAACACCATATATTTT; CDR3aa: CAWGHRNSGNTIYF
abundance: .; j_gene: TRBJ2-2; v_gene: TRBV12-5; d_gene: .; CDR3nt: TGTGCTAGTGGCCGCCACGTCGGACAAAACACCGGGGAGCTGTTTTTT; CDR3aa: CASGRHVGQNTGELFF
abundance: .; j_gene: TRBJ1-5; v_gene: TRBV19; d_gene: .; CDR3nt: TGTGCCAGTAGTATAGAAAGGAGGGGCAATCAGCCCCAGCATTTT; CDR3aa: CASSIERRGNQPQHF
abundance: .; j_gene: TRBJ2-1; v_gene: TRBV27; d_gene: .; CDR3nt: TGTGCCAGCAGTTTAGAGAAACCCTCCTACAATGAGCAGTTCTTC; CDR3aa: CASSLEKPSYNEQFF
abundance: .; j_gene: TRBJ2-7; v_gene: TRBV5-8; d_gene: TRBD1; CDR3nt: TGTGCCAGCAGCCGAGGGGGCTTCGAGCAGTACTTC; CDR3aa: CASSRGGFEQYF
abundance: .; j_gene: TRBJ2-7; v_gene: TRBV27; d_gene: TRBD2; CDR3nt: TGTGCCAGCGGGACTAGCGGGAGGTACGAGCAGTACTTC; CDR3aa: CASGTSGRYEQYF
abundance: .; j_gene: TRBJ1-2; v_gene: TRBV18; d_gene: .; CDR3nt: TGTGCCAGCTCCCTTACTGACGACCCGTCTGGCTACACCTTC; CDR3aa: CASSLTDDPSGYTF
abundance: .; j_gene: TRBJ2-5; v_gene: TRBV18; d_gene: .; CDR3nt: TGTGCCAGCTCACCAACAGGGACTATCCAAGAGACCCAGTACTTC; CDR3aa: CASSPTGTIQETQYF
abundance: .; j_gene: TRBJ2-5; v_gene: TRBV27; d_gene: .; CDR3nt: TGTGCCAGCAGTTTGTCGTACCAAGAGACCCAGTACTTC; CDR3aa: CASSLSYQETQYF
abundance: .; j_gene: TRBJ2-1; v_gene: TRBV19; d_gene: .; CDR3nt: TGTGCCAGTAGAGGATACGAGCAGTTCTTC; CDR3aa: CASRGYEQFF
abundance: .; j_gene: TRBJ1-1; v_gene: TRBV29-1; d_gene: .; CDR3nt: TGCAGCGTTATAGAGGGGCGGGGGACTGAAGCTTTCTTT; CDR3aa: CSVIEGRGTEAFF
abundance: .; j_gene: TRBJ2-1; v_gene: TRBV14; d_gene: TRBD2; CDR3nt: TGTGCCAGCAGCCAAGCAGGTCGGACTAGTCTGTTCTTC; CDR3aa: CASSQAGRTSLFF
abundance: few; j_gene: TRBJ2-3; v_gene: TRBV10-3; d_gene: TRBD1; CDR3nt: TGTGCCATCAGTGAGGCGGGACAGGGCACAGATACGCAGTATTTT; CDR3aa: CAISEAGQGTDTQYF
abundance: .; j_gene: TRBJ2-7; v_gene: TRBV2; d_gene: .; CDR3nt: TGTGCCAGCAGTGACCACTACGAGCAGTACTTC; CDR3aa: CASSDHYEQYF